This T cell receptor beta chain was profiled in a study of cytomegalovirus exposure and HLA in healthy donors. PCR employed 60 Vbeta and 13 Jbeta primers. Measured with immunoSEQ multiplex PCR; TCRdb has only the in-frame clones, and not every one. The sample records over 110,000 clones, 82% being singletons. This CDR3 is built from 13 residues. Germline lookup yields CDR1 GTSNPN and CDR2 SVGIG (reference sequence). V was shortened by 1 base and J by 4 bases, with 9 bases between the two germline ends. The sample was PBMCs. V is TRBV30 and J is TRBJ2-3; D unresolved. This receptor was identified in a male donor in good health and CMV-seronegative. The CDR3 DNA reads TGTGCCTGGAGTGAGCAACCCCCAGATACGCAGTATTTT. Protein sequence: CAWSEQPPDTQYF.